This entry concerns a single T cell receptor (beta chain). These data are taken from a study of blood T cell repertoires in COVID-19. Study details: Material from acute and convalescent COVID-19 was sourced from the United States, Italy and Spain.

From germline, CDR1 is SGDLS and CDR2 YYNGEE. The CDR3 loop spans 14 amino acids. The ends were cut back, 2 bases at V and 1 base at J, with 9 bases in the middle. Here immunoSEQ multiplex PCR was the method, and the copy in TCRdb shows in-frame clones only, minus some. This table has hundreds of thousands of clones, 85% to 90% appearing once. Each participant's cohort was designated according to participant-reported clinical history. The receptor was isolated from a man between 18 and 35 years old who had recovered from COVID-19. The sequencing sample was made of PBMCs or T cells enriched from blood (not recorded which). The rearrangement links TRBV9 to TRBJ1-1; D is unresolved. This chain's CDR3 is CASSVGGRNTEAFF. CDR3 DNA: TGTGCCAGCAGCGTTGGAGGGAGGAACACTGAAGCTTTCTTT.